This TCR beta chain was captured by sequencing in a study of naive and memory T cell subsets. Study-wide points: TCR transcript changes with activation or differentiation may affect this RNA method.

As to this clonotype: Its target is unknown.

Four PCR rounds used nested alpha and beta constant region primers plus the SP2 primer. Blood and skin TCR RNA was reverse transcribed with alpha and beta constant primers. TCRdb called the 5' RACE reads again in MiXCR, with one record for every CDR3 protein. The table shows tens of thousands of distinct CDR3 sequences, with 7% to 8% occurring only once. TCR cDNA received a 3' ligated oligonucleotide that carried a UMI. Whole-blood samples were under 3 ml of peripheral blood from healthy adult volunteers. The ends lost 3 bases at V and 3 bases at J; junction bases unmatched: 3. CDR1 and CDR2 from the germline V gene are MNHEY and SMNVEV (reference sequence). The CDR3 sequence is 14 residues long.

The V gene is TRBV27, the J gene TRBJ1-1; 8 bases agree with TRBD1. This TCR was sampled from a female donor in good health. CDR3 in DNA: TGTGCCAGCAGTTTGGCAGGGGGCCACACTGAAGCTTTCTTT. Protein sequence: CASSLAGGHTEAFF.